The entry below describes one T cell receptor (beta chain). The data originate from a study of blood T cell repertoires in COVID-19. The wider study: Sources were T cells, B-cell-depleted T cells, or PBMCs; the material itself was cDNA or gDNA.

Germline V gene lookup returns CDR1 LGHDT and CDR2 YNNKEL (reference sequence). Between the trimmed V and J ends, which lost 8 bases and 5 bases, there was a span of 21 bases. The CDR3 has 15 residues. Original handling: Reference gene primer amplification gave nucleated cell count estimates. The method was immunoSEQ multiplex PCR; TCRdb's version includes in-frame clones alone and lacks a portion of them. V, J and clone size reflect that table, while D and trimming were determined from the DNA. The sample shows 200,000 to 250,000 clones, around four fifths of them seen only once. The source material was peripheral blood. The TCR sequence derives from a woman aged 55-75 years who had recovered from COVID-19. The chain is built from TRBV3-1 (or the pseudogene TRBV3-2) and TRBJ1-2; D possibly corresponds to TRBD1 (6 bases). The DNA of the CDR3 is TGTGCCAGCGGACGTGAAGGGGGATTGGAGTATGGCTACACCTTC. This gives the protein CASGREGGLEYGYTF.